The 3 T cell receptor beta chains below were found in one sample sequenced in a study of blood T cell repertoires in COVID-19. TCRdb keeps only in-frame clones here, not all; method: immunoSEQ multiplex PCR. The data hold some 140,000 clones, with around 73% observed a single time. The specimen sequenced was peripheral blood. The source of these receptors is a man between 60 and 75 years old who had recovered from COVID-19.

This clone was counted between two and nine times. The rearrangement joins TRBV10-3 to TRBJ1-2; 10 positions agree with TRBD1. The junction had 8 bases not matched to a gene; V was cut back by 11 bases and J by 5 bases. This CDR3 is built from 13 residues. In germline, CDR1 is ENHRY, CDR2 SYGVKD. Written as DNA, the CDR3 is TGTGCCCTACGGGACAGGGGCTGGTATGGCTACACCTTC. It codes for CALRDRGWYGYTF.

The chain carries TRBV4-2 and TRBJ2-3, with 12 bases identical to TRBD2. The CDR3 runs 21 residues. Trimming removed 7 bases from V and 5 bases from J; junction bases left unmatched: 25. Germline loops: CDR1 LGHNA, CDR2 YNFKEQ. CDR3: CASTSGVGTSGFDPPGDTQYF. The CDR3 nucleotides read TGTGCCAGCACCTCCGGGGTCGGGACTAGCGGGTTCGACCCCCCGGGAGATACGCAGTATTTT.

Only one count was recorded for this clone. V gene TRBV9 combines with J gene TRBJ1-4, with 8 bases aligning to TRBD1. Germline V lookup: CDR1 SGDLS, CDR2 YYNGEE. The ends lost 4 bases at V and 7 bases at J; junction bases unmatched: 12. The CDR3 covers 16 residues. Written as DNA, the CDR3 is TGTGCCAGCAGCCCACAGGGGGAGGGGGGTCCTGAAAAACTGTTTTTT. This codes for CASSPQGEGGPEKLFF.